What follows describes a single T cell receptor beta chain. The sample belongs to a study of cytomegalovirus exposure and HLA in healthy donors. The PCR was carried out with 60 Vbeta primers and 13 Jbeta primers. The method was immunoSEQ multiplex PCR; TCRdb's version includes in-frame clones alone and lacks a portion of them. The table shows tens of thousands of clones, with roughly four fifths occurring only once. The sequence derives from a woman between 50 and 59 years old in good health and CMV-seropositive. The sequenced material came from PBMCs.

CDR3 DNA: TGTGCCAGCTCACCGGGGACACTGAACACCGGGGAGCTGTTTTTT. It translates to CASSPGTLNTGELFF. V is TRBV18 and J is TRBJ2-2; D possibly corresponds to TRBD1 (6 bases). The CDR3 has 15 residues. Germline CDR1 and CDR2: KGHSH and LQKENI. V dropped 3 bases and J dropped 1 base, with 9 bases sitting between them.